The 9 T cell receptor beta chains below come from one sample, sequenced in a study of Graves' ophthalmopathy and Graves' hyperthyroidism. From RNA, the CDR3 regions of TCR beta chains were amplified and sequenced. First-round RT-PCR used HTBI primers; second-round multiplex PCR followed. One entry per CDR3 protein results from TCRdb running MiXCR on the multiplex PCR reads. The sample gives hundreds of thousands of distinct CDR3 sequences, 20% to 25% of which show up once; approximately 40% is in the top ten. The material sequenced was peripheral blood. These receptors were taken from a woman in her fifties or sixties with Graves' ophthalmopathy.

The sample holds many counts of this clonotype. V gene TRBV28 combines with J gene TRBJ2-5; possibly TRBD2 for D (6 bases). The germline gives CDR1 MDHEN, CDR2 SYDVKM. The CDR3 contains 16 residues. The germline V and J ends were trimmed by 7 bases and 5 bases, with 23 bases remaining between them. The CDR3 sequence is CASTTSRRGVLETQYF. The CDR3 DNA reads as TGTGCCAGCACCACATCCAGGAGGGGCGTCCTGGAGACCCAGTACTTC.

This clonotype was observed many times. J is TRBJ1-1 and V is TRBV28, with 8 positions matching TRBD1. Germline assignment: CDR1 MDHEN and CDR2 SYDVKM. The junction had 11 bases not matched to a gene; V was cut back by 5 bases and J by 0 bases. The CDR3 is 17 amino acids. For the CDR3, the DNA is TGTGCCAGCAGTCAACGACAGGGGAGGGGTTTGAACACTGAAGCTTTCTTT. Protein: CASSQRQGRGLNTEAFF.

This clonotype was seen repeatedly, ten times or more. This rearrangement joins TRBV7-2 to TRBJ1-6; D not resolved. CDR3 length: 15 amino acids. Germline CDR1 SGHTA, CDR2 FQGNSA. Deletions cut 1 base from V and 9 bases from J, with 13 bases between. The CDR3 bases are TGTGCCAGCAGCTTAGGGATCTACTGGGGTTCACCCCTCCACTTT. It yields the protein CASSLGIYWGSPLHF.

There are a few counts of this clonotype. CDR3: CASTAALRREADEQYF. CDR3 nucleotide sequence: TGTGCCAGCACGGCAGCCCTACGGCGGGAGGCGGACGAGCAGTACTTC. V and J are TRBV6-1 and TRBJ2-7; 8 bases align to TRBD2. J gave up 5 bases and V 7 bases, and 16 bases lay outside the gene matches. This CDR3 contains 16 residues. The germline V gene has CDR1 MNHNS and CDR2 SASEGT.

Ten or more counts support this clonotype. This sequence joins TRBV6-1 and TRBJ2-5; D perhaps matches TRBD2 (5 bases). Trimming shortened V by 6 bases and J by 1 base, and 18 bases separated the two germline ends. The CDR3 is 16 amino acids. CDR1 and CDR2 from the germline V gene are MNHNS and SASEGT. The CDR3 spells CASSPMRVYLQETQYF. For the CDR3, the DNA is TGTGCCAGCAGCCCCATGAGGGTCTACCTCCAAGAGACCCAGTACTTC.

Many counts were recorded for this clonotype. The chain uses TRBV13 and TRBJ1-1; the D is unclear. This CDR3 region has 14 residues. Germline values: CDR1 PRHDT, CDR2 FYEKMQ (reference sequence). Deletions cut 4 bases from V and 10 bases from J, with 19 bases between. CDR3 nucleotide sequence: TGTGCCAGCAGCTACCCCCCATGGGTAAGGCGAGCTTTCTTT. As protein: CASSYPPWVRRAFF.

The table lists this clonotype with many counts. A junction end diverges from the germline sequence, so it may reflect a read error. This chain links TRBV7-7 with TRBJ2-5, with 7 bases matching TRBD2. The CDR3 is made up of 13 amino acids. Germline V gives CDR1 SSHAT, CDR2 FNYEAQ (reference sequence). The CDR3 is CASSRRARETQHF. CDR3 coding DNA: TGTGCTTCCAGCCGGAGGGCGCGGGAGACCCAGCACTTC.

The chain uses TRBV5-1 and TRBJ1-5, with unresolved D. CDR1 and CDR2 (germline): SGHRS, YFSETQ. V was cut by 0 bases and J by 4 bases, with 8 bases left in between. This CDR3 contains 14 residues. CDR3: CASSLAPGNQPQHF. The CDR3 nucleotides are TGCGCCAGCAGCTTGGCCCCGGGTAATCAGCCCCAGCATTTT.

Note on this clonotype: One end of the junction fails to match germline, which may point to a read error. The chain couples TRBV20-1 to TRBJ1-2, with D hard to call. Looked up from germline, CDR1 is DFQATT and CDR2 is SNEGSKA (reference sequence). The CDR3 is made up of 18 amino acids. CDR3 in amino acids: CSATREIGSLIPFYGYIF. The CDR3 region has the DNA TGCAGTGCTACCCGAGAAATTGGCAGTCTTATCCCTTTCTATGGCTACATCTTC.